Listed below are T cell receptor beta chains from one sample, sequenced in a study of cytomegalovirus exposure and HLA in healthy donors. Profiling relied on immunoSEQ multiplex PCR, and the TCRdb table lists in-frame clones only, not all of them. Of 130,000 or so clones listed, 74% are singletons. Material for sequencing was PBMCs. The receptors originated from a man aged 40-50 years in good health and CMV-seropositive. The CDR3 runs from the conserved cysteine through the conserved F or W. A D gene is named only where the DNA matches it firmly. A row's size may be missing; if present it is once, few, many or a size class.

.,few,TRBJ1-1,TRBV28,CASSFFGNWGGGTEAFF,TGTGCCAGCAGTTTTTTTGGGAATTGGGGAGGGGGCACTGAAGCTTTCTTT
.,few,TRBJ1-2,TRBV18,CASSPFDSEYGYTF,TGTGCCAGCTCACCTTTCGACAGTGAATATGGCTACACCTTC
.,.,TRBJ1-5,TRBV6-5,CATARATHQPQHF,TGTGCCACCGCCCGAGCCACCCATCAGCCCCAGCATTTT
TRBD1,.,TRBJ2-3,TRBV14,CASSQGQVVTDTQYF,TGTGCCAGCAGCCAGGGACAGGTGGTGACAGATACGCAGTATTTT
TRBD1,.,TRBJ2-4,TRBV29-1,CSVVQGQSGIQYF,TGCAGCGTTGTACAGGGGCAATCAGGGATTCAGTACTTC
.,.,TRBJ1-5,TRBV16,CASSAGENQPQHF,TGTGCCAGCAGCGCCGGGGAAAATCAGCCCCAGCATTTT
.,.,TRBJ1-2,TRBV5-5,CASRPQTGSHGYTF,TGTGCCAGCAGACCACAGACAGGCTCGCATGGCTACACCTTC
TRBD2,.,TRBJ2-5,TRBV5-1,CASTRLAGGQETQYF,TGCGCCAGCACCCGACTAGCGGGGGGACAAGAGACCCAGTACTTC
.,.,TRBJ2-7,TRBV11-2,CASSLVPGAGEQYF,TGTGCCAGCAGCTTAGTTCCAGGGGCGGGCGAGCAGTACTTC
TRBD1,few,TRBJ1-6,TRBV28,CASFRGLAYNSPLHF,TGTGCCAGCTTTAGGGGGCTTGCCTATAATTCACCCCTCCACTTT
.,few,TRBJ2-2,TRBV19,CASRYGGLYTGELFF,TGTGCCAGTCGGTACGGGGGACTGTACACCGGGGAGCTGTTTTTT
TRBD1,.,TRBJ1-2,TRBV6-5,CASSSPDRGPGYTF,TGTGCCAGCAGTTCACCGGACAGGGGGCCTGGCTACACCTTC
TRBD1,few,TRBJ2-7,TRBV7-9,CASSWDSSSYEQYF,TGTGCCAGCAGCTGGGACAGCAGCTCCTACGAGCAGTACTTC
.,.,TRBJ2-7,TRBV5-1,CASSLIPRGGNTYEQYF,TGCGCCAGCAGCTTAATCCCTCGGGGCGGGAACACCTACGAGCAGTACTTC
.,.,TRBJ2-2,TRBV28,CAAGRGRTGELFF,TGTGCCGCCGGGAGGGGGCGGACCGGGGAGCTGTTTTTT
TRBD1,.,TRBJ1-3,TRBV4-2,CASSQGGTGHTGNTIYF,TGTGCCAGCAGCCAAGGGGGGACAGGGCACACTGGAAACACCATATATTTT
TRBD1,few,TRBJ2-6,TRBV28,CASCAGQGALGANVLTF,TGTGCCAGCTGCGCCGGACAGGGGGCTCTTGGGGCCAACGTCCTGACTTTC
.,.,TRBJ1-1,TRBV28,CASRGRDQNTEAFF,TGTGCCAGCAGGGGGCGAGACCAGAACACTGAAGCTTTCTTT
.,.,TRBJ2-1,TRBV5-1,CASSLLPGSNEQFF,TGCGCCAGCAGCTTGTTACCGGGGTCTAATGAGCAGTTCTTC
.,.,TRBJ1-2,TRBV28,CATFQGNLGGYTF,TGTGCCACGTTCCAGGGGAATCTGGGAGGCTACACCTTC
TRBD1,.,TRBJ1-5,TRBV9,CASSVGGQSDQPQHF,TGTGCCAGCAGCGTCGGGGGACAGAGTGATCAGCCCCAGCATTTT
.,.,TRBJ1-3,TRBV10-1,CASRDSATGNTIYF,TGCGCCAGCAGGGACAGCGCGACTGGAAACACCATATATTTT
TRBD2,.,TRBJ2-3,TRBV4-1,CASSQGRLAGKFTDTQYF,TGCGCCAGCAGCCAAGGGCGACTAGCGGGAAAATTCACAGATACGCAGTATTTT
TRBD1,.,TRBJ1-5,TRBV27,CASSSLDRDYQPQHF,TGTGCCAGCAGTTCCTTGGACAGGGATTATCAGCCCCAGCATTTT
.,few,TRBJ1-6,TRBV27,CASSFGGNYNSPLHF,TGTGCCAGCAGTTTTGGGGGGAACTATAATTCACCCCTCCACTTT
TRBD1,many,TRBJ1-6,TRBV5-6,CASNGQGNSPLHF,TGTGCCAGCAACGGACAGGGGAATTCACCCCTCCACTTT
TRBD1,.,TRBJ1-3,TRBV7-2,CASSFRTGGNTIYF,TGTGCCAGCAGCTTCCGGACAGGTGGAAACACCATATATTTT
TRBD1,.,TRBJ1-6,TRBV5-6,CASSFRDRGFSPLHF,TGTGCCAGCAGCTTCCGGGACAGGGGGTTTTCACCCCTCCACTTT
.,once,TRBJ2-1,TRBV6-1,CASSDRWGHNEQFF,TGTGCCAGCAGTGACCGGTGGGGGCATAATGAGCAGTTCTTC
.,.,TRBJ2-7,TRBV5-1,CASSLQSSYEQYF,TGCGCCAGCAGCTTACAGTCTTCCTACGAGCAGTACTTC
TRBD2,once,TRBJ2-3,TRBV9,CASSEEGGLAGPTDTQYF,TGTGCCAGCAGCGAGGAGGGGGGACTAGCGGGACCCACAGATACGCAGTATTTT